The rows below give T cell receptor beta chains drawn from one sample of a study of vaccination effects on CD4 cells after COVID-19. These receptors are not linked to any known antigen. Profiling relied on immunoSEQ multiplex PCR, and the TCRdb table lists in-frame clones only, not all of them. The sample holds about 27,000 clones, around three quarters seen once. Sequencing was performed on CD4+ T cells from PBMCs cultured with SARS-CoV-2 spike peptides, taken before COVID-19 vaccination. These TCRs come from a human donor who received a COVID-19 vaccine. The conserved cysteine and the conserved F or W are not part of the CDR3 here. The order of the fields is D gene, clone size, J gene, V gene, CDR3 protein. D genes are given only for firm matches. A clone size is listed for some rows: how often the clone was seen (once, few, many), or a class if it is expanded.

D gene: TRBD2; clone size: .; J gene: TRBJ2-5; V gene: TRBV23-1; CDR3 protein: ASSQRWASGLETQY
D gene: TRBD1; clone size: .; J gene: TRBJ2-3; V gene: TRBV5-1; CDR3 protein: ASSVTGGNTDTQY
D gene: .; clone size: .; J gene: TRBJ1-1; V gene: TRBV7-9; CDR3 protein: ASSQYMNTEAF
D gene: .; clone size: .; J gene: TRBJ2-3; V gene: TRBV10-1; CDR3 protein: ASSESTDTQY
D gene: TRBD1; clone size: medium-sized; J gene: TRBJ2-7; V gene: TRBV3-1/TRBV3-2; CDR3 protein: ASSQGRARDRGFGETYEQY
D gene: .; clone size: .; J gene: TRBJ2-5; V gene: TRBV6-6; CDR3 protein: ASSYQETQY
D gene: TRBD1; clone size: few; J gene: TRBJ1-2; V gene: TRBV3-1/TRBV3-2; CDR3 protein: ASSFWDSQAGYT
D gene: TRBD1; clone size: .; J gene: TRBJ1-5; V gene: TRBV18; CDR3 protein: ASSKSGGEAQPQH
D gene: .; clone size: .; J gene: TRBJ1-2; V gene: TRBV19; CDR3 protein: ASRDVANYGYT
D gene: TRBD2; clone size: .; J gene: TRBJ2-5; V gene: TRBV6-5; CDR3 protein: ASRLAGGPGETQY
D gene: .; clone size: few; J gene: TRBJ1-3; V gene: TRBV6-6; CDR3 protein: ASTQSPLISGNTIY
D gene: .; clone size: .; J gene: TRBJ1-1; V gene: TRBV12-3/TRBV12-4; CDR3 protein: ASSPFGDTEAF
D gene: TRBD1; clone size: .; J gene: TRBJ2-7; V gene: TRBV6-5; CDR3 protein: ASSKYRTGAYEQY
D gene: TRBD2; clone size: few; J gene: TRBJ2-7; V gene: TRBV2; CDR3 protein: ASSASGGPSYEQY
D gene: TRBD2; clone size: medium-sized; J gene: TRBJ2-1; V gene: TRBV24-1; CDR3 protein: ATSRGGRDYNEQF
D gene: TRBD1; clone size: .; J gene: TRBJ2-3; V gene: TRBV5-1; CDR3 protein: ASSLGLTGGTDTQY
D gene: TRBD1; clone size: few; J gene: TRBJ1-2; V gene: TRBV7-9; CDR3 protein: ASSPVTGGSDYGYT
D gene: .; clone size: .; J gene: TRBJ2-7; V gene: TRBV18; CDR3 protein: ASSSTQSYEQY
D gene: TRBD1; clone size: .; J gene: TRBJ2-1; V gene: TRBV5-1; CDR3 protein: ASSRDTGTGGGEQF
D gene: TRBD1; clone size: once; J gene: TRBJ1-5; V gene: TRBV16; CDR3 protein: ASSPLQGAGRQPQH
D gene: TRBD1; clone size: .; J gene: TRBJ1-4; V gene: TRBV4-1; CDR3 protein: ASRAKRTGGREEEKLF
D gene: TRBD1; clone size: few; J gene: TRBJ2-5; V gene: TRBV11-2; CDR3 protein: ASSLDWVGTAQETQY